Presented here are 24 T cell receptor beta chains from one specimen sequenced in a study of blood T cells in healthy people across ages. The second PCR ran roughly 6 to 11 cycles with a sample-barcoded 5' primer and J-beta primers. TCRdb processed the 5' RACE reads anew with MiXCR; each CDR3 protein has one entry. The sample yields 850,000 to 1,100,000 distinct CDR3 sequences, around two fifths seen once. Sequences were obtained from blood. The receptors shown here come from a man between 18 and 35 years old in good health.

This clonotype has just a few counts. Written as DNA, the CDR3 is TGTGCCAGCAGCTTGGGGCCTAAGAACACTGAAGCTTTCTTT. It translates to CASSLGPKNTEAFF. V gene TRBV13 combines with J gene TRBJ1-1; possible D gene TRBD1, 5 bases. Trimming removed 3 bases at V and 1 base at J, with 9 bases between. Germline values: CDR1 PRHDT, CDR2 FYEKMQ (reference sequence). The CDR3 has 14 amino acids.

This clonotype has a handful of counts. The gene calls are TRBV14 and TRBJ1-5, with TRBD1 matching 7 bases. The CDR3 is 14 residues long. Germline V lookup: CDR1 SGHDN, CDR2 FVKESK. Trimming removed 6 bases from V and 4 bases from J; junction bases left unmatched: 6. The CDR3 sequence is CASSRQGWNQPQHF. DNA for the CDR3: TGTGCCAGCAGTCGACAGGGATGGAATCAGCCCCAGCATTTT.

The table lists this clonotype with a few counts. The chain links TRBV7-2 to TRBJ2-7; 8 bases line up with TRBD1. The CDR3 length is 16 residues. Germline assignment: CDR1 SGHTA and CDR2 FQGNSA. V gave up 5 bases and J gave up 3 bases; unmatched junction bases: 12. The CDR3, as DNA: TGTGCCAGCAGCCCCAGGACAGGGCACCCACTCTACGAGCAGTACTTC. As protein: CASSPRTGHPLYEQYF.

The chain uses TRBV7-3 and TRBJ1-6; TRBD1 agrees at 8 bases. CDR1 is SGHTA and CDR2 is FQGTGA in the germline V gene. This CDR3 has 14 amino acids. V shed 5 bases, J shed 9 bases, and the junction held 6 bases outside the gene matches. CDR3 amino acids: CASSVTGEGSPLHF. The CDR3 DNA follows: TGTGCCAGCAGCGTGACAGGGGAAGGTTCACCCCTCCACTTT.

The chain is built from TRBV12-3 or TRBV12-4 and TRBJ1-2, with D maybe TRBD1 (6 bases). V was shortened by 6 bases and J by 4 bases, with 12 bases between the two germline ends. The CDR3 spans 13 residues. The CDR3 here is CASSHGQPYGYTF. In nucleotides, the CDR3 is TGTGCCAGCAGCCACGGACAGCCCTATGGCTACACCTTC.

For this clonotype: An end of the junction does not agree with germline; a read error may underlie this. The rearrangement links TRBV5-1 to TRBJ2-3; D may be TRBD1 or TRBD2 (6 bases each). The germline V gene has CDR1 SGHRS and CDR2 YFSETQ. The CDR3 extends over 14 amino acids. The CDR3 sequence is CASSPGAPTDTRYF. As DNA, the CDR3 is TGCGCCAGCAGTCCGGGGGCCCCCACAGATACGCGGTATTTT.

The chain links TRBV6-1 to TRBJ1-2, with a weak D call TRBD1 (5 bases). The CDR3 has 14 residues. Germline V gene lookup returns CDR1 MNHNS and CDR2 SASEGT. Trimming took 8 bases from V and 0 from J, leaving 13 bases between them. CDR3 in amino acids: CASGAGVTNYGYTF. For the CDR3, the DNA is TGTGCCAGCGGGGCGGGGGTTACTAACTATGGCTACACCTTC.

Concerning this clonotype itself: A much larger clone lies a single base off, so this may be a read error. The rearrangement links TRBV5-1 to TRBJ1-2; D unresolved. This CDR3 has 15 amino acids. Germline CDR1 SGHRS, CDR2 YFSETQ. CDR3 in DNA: TGCGCCAGCAGCTTGAAAGAAGGGAGCGACTATGGCCACACCTTC. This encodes CASSLKEGSDYGHTF.

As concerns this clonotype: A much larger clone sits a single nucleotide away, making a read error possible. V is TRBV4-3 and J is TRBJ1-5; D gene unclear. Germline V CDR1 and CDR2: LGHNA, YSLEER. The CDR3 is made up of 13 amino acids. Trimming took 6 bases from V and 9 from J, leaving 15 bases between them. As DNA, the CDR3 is TGCGCCAGCAGTCGGACGGAGGATCGGCCCCAGCATTTT. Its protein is CASSRTEDRPQHF.

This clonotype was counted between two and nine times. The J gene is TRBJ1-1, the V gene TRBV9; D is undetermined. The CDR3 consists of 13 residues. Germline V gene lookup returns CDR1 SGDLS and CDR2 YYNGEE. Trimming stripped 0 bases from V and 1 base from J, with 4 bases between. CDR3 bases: TGTGCCAGCAGCGTAGTGTGGAACACTGAAGCTTTCTTT. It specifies CASSVVWNTEAFF.

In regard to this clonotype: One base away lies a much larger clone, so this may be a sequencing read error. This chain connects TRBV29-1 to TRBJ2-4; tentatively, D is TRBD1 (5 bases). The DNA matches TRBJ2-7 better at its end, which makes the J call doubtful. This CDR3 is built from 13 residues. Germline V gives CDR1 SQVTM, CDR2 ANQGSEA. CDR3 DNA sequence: TGCAGCGTTGTGACAGTAGGGGCCTACGAGCAGTACTTC. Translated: CSVVTVGAYEQYF.

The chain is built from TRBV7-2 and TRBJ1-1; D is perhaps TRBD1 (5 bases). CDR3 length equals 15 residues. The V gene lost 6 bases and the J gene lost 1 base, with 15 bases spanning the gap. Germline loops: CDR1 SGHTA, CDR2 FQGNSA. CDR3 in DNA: TGTGCCAGCAGATTCGTCGCCGGGGCGAACACTGAAGCTTTCTTT. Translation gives CASRFVAGANTEAFF.

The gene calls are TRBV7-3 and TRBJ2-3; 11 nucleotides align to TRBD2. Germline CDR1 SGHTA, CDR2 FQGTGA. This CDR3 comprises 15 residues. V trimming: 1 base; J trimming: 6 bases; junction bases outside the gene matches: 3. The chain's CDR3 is CASSLMSSGGDTQYF. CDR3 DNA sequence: TGTGCCAGCAGCTTAATGTCTAGCGGGGGGGATACGCAGTATTTT.

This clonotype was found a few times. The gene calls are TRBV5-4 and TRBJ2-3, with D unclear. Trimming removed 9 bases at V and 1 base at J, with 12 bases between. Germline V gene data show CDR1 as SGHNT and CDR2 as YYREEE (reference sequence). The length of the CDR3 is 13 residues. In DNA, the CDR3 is TGTGCCACACAAAGAGGCGGCACAGATACGCAGTATTTT. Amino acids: CATQRGGTDTQYF.

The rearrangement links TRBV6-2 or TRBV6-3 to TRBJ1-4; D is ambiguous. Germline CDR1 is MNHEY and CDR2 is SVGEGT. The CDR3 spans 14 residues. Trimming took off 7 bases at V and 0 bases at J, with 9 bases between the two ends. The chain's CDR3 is CASNVGATNEKLFF. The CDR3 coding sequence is TGTGCCAGCAACGTAGGTGCAACTAATGAAAAACTGTTTTTT.

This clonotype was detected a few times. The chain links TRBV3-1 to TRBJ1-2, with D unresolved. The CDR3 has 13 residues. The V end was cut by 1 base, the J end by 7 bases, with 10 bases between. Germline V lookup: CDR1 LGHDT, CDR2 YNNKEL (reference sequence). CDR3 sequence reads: CASSQGRVAGYTF. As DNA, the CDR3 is TGTGCCAGCAGCCAAGGTAGGGTGGCTGGCTACACCTTC. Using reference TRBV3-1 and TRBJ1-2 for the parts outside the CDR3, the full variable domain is DTAVSQTPKYLVTQMGNDKSIKCEQNLGHDTMYWYKQDSKKFLKIMFSYNNKELIINETVPNRFSPKSPDKAHLNLHINSLELGDSAVYFCASSQGRVAGYTFGSGTRLTVV.

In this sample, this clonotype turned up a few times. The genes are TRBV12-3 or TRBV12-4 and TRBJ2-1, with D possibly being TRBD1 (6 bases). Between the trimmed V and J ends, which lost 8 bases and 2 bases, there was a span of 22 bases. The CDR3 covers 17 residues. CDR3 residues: CASPEQGNPGPYNEQFF. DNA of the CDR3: TGTGCCAGCCCGGAACAGGGAAATCCTGGCCCCTACAATGAGCAGTTCTTC.

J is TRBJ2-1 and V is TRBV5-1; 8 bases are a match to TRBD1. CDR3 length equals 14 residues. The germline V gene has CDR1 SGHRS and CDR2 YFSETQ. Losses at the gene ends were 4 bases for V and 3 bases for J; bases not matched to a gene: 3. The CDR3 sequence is CASSITGGYNEQFF. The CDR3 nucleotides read TGCGCCAGCAGCATTACAGGGGGCTACAATGAGCAGTTCTTC.

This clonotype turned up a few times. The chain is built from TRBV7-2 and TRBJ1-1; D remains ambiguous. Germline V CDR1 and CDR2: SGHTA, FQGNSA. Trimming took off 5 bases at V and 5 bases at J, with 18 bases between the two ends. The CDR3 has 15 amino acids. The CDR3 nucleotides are TGTGCCAGCAGCCCCCCCCTCCGGGCTAGAACTGAAGCTTTCTTT. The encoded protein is CASSPPLRARTEAFF.

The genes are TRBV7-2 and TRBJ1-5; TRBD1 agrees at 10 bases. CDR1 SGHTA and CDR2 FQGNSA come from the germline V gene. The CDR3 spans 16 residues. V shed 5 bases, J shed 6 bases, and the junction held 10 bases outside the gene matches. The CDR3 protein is CASSPRDRGGIQPQHF. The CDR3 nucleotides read TGTGCCAGCAGCCCACGGGACAGGGGAGGTATTCAGCCCCAGCATTTT.

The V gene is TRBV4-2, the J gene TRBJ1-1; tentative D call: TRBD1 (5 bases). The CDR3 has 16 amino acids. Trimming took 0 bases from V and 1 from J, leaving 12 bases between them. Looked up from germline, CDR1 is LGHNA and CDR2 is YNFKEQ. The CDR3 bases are TGTGCCAGCAGCCAAGATGGGGCCAGGGAGAACACTGAAGCTTTCTTT. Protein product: CASSQDGARENTEAFF.

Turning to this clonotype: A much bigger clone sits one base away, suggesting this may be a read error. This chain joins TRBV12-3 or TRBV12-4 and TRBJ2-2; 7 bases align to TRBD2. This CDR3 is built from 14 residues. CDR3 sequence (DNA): TGTGCCTGCAGTTTGGGAGGGGCGCACGGGGAGCTGTTTTTT. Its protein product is CACSLGGAHGELFF.

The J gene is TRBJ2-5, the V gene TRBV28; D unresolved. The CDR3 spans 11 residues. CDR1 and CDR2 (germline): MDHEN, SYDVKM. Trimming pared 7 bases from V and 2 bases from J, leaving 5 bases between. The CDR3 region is CASIGQETQYF. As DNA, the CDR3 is TGTGCCAGCATCGGGCAAGAGACCCAGTACTTC.

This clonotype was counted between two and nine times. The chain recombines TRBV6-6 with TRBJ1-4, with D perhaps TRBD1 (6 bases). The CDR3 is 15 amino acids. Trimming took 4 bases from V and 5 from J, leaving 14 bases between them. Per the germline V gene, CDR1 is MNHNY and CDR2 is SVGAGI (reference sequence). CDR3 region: CASSSQGQGNEKLFF. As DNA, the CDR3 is TGTGCCAGCAGTTCGCAGGGGCAGGGGAATGAAAAACTGTTTTTT.